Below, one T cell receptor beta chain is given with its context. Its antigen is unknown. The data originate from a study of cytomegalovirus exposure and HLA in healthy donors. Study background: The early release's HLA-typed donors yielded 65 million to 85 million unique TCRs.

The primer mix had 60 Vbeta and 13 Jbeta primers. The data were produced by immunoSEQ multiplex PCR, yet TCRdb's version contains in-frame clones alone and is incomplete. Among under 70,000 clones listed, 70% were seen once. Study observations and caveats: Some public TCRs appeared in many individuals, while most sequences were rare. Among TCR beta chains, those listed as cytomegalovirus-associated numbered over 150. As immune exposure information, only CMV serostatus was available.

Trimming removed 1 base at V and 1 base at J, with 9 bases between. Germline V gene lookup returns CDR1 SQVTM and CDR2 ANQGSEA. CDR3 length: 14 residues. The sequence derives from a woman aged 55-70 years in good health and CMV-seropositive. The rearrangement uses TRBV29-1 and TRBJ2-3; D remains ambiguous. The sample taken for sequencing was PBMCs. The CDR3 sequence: CSVEGAVGTDTQYF. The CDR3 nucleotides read TGCAGCGTTGAAGGGGCCGTCGGCACAGATACGCAGTATTTT.